This record concerns one T cell receptor beta chain sequence. Its antigen is not identified. Clones were read by immunoSEQ multiplex PCR, and TCRdb kept only the in-frame ones, dropping some. This sample has 150,000 to 170,000 clones; approximately 87% occur once, and the top ten carry about 5%. Germline CDR1 and CDR2: SGHRS and YFSETQ. Trimming left V 4 bases short and J 11 bases short, with 18 bases between. The CDR3 extends over 13 amino acids. This sample is part of a study of T cell responses to AZD1222 COVID-19 vaccine. Overall study findings and caveats: Dominant CD4 TCR responses targeted spike regions 160-218 and 743-854.

This specimen was peripheral blood, taken on day 0 of MenACWY control vaccination. The source of this sequence is an adult in good health. The gene calls are TRBV5-1 and TRBJ1-1; no definite D call. CDR3 sequence: CASSPGLGATAFF. CDR3 sequence (DNA): TGCGCCAGCAGCCCCGGGCTTGGAGCAACGGCTTTCTTT.